These 21 T cell receptor beta chains were sequenced from one sample in a study of cytomegalovirus exposure and HLA in healthy donors (dated by TCRdb to 2016 to 2017). Library preparation was by the immunoSEQ multiplex PCR assay. For the multiplex PCR, a mixture combining 60 forward primers for TCR Vbeta segments and 13 reverse primers for TCR Jbeta segments was used. TCRdb obtained this table from immuneACCESS and retained in-frame rearrangements with V and J assigned. These tables miss some clones; where compared with another copy, unresolved V genes account for less than half of the shortfall, and the remainder is unexplained. This sample is represented by over 100,000 clones; roughly 80% of them were singletons. The top ten clones comprise 1.5% to 2% of the sample. The sequencing input was PBMCs. The receptors stem from a woman aged 40 to 50 in good health and CMV-seronegative.

The V gene is TRBV5-4, the J gene TRBJ2-7; TRBD1 agrees at 8 bases. There are 13 residues in the CDR3. V was clipped by 4 bases and J by 6 bases; unmatched bases: 6. Germline V gives CDR1 SGHNT, CDR2 YYREEE (reference sequence). CDR3 protein: CASSPGQGGEQYF. CDR3 DNA sequence: TGTGCCAGCAGCCCCGGACAGGGAGGCGAGCAGTACTTC.

The chain is built from TRBV28 and TRBJ1-6, with TRBD1 as a possible D gene (5 bases). The CDR3 runs 13 residues. V was trimmed by 6 bases and J by 6 bases, leaving 9 bases between them. Germline lookup yields CDR1 MDHEN and CDR2 SYDVKM. The CDR3 loop is CASRRQINSPLHF. The CDR3 DNA reads as TGTGCCAGCAGACGACAGATTAATTCACCCCTCCACTTT.

This clone was observed a single time. The chain employs TRBV5-6 and TRBJ2-3, with 7 nucleotides matching TRBD2. This CDR3 comprises 17 residues. V was clipped by 1 base and J by 2 bases; unmatched bases: 10. The germline V gene encodes CDR1 SGHDT and CDR2 YYEEEE. Here the CDR3 reads CASSLSRGSVFTDTQYF. In DNA form, the CDR3 reads TGTGCCAGCAGCTTGAGTCGCGGGAGCGTCTTCACAGATACGCAGTATTTT.

This chain links TRBV28 with TRBJ2-7, with 8 bases lining up with TRBD1. CDR1 MDHEN and CDR2 SYDVKM come from the germline V gene. V lost 5 bases to trimming and J lost 1 base; unmatched junction nucleotides: 10. CDR3 length: 16 residues. CDR3 in amino acids: CASSHRTGTISYEQYF. The CDR3 region has the DNA TGTGCCAGCAGTCACCGGACAGGGACGATATCCTACGAGCAGTACTTC.

The chain combines TRBV7-2 with TRBJ1-2; TRBD1 might be the D (5 bases). The V gene lost 6 bases and the J gene lost 1 base, with 9 bases spanning the gap. Germline CDR1 is SGHTA and CDR2 is FQGNSA. The CDR3 covers 13 residues. Here the CDR3 DNA reads TGTGCCAGCAGTTCGACAGTTAACTATGGCTACACCTTC. It specifies CASSSTVNYGYTF.

The chain employs TRBV7-9 and TRBJ1-3; maybe TRBD1 (6 bases). V lost 3 bases and J 0 bases, leaving 9 bases between the germline ends. Germline-derived CDR1 and CDR2 are SEHNR and FQNEAQ (reference sequence). The CDR3 extends over 15 amino acids. CDR3 loop: CASSLPRGSGNTIYF. CDR3 nucleotide sequence: TGTGCCAGCAGCTTGCCCAGGGGCTCTGGAAACACCATATATTTT.

The genes are TRBV29-1 and TRBJ1-2; 7 positions agree with TRBD1. CDR3 length equals 16 residues. V lost 6 bases to trimming and J lost 3 bases; unmatched junction nucleotides: 16. Germline assignment: CDR1 SQVTM and CDR2 ANQGSEA. CDR3 residues: CSVIPSNRGSYYGYTF. DNA of the CDR3: TGCAGCGTGATCCCGTCTAACAGGGGATCCTACTATGGCTACACCTTC.

This clone was recorded a few times. The rearrangement joins TRBV6-5 to TRBJ2-7, with a tentative D call TRBD1 (6 bases). Germline CDR1 MNHEY, CDR2 SVGAGI. The V and J ends lost 6 bases and 0 bases respectively, with 9 bases between them. The CDR3 has 13 amino acids. The CDR3 DNA is TGTGCCAGCAGCCGGGACATCTCCTACGAGCAGTACTTC. Its translation is CASSRDISYEQYF.

The rearrangement links TRBV10-3 to TRBJ1-5; unclear D gene. Per the germline V gene, CDR1 is ENHRY and CDR2 is SYGVKD. The V end was cut by 10 bases, the J end by 7 bases, with 14 bases between. The CDR3 is made up of 12 amino acids. The CDR3 reads CASRLLIQPQHF. Here the CDR3 DNA reads TGTGCCAGCCGACTTTTGATCCAGCCCCAGCATTTT.

The chain has TRBV11-2 and TRBJ1-1, with TRBD1 identical over 8 bases. V gave up 8 bases and J gave up 4 bases; unmatched junction bases: 9. Germline V CDR1 and CDR2: SGHAT, FQNNGV. The CDR3 spans 14 residues. The CDR3 DNA is TGTGCCAGCTCGTTCCAGGGGGCTTCCACTGAAGCTTTCTTT. Protein: CASSFQGASTEAFF.

The chain couples TRBV5-1 to TRBJ2-3; possibly TRBD2 for D (6 bases). Germline V gene lookup returns CDR1 SGHRS and CDR2 YFSETQ. The CDR3 covers 17 residues. The V and J ends lost 0 bases and 5 bases respectively, with 19 bases between them. Here the CDR3 DNA reads TGCGCCAGCAGCTTGGAAGTTGCGGGGCCCGGGGTAGATACGCAGTATTTT. Its translation: CASSLEVAGPGVDTQYF.

Regarding this clone: Other DNA sequences in the sample encode the same CDR3. This chain links TRBV15 with TRBJ2-3; 7 bases align to TRBD2. The CDR3 has 15 residues. Trimming took 1 base from V and 2 from J; bases not matched to a gene: 3. CDR1 is LNHNV and CDR2 is YYDKDF in the germline V gene (reference sequence). CDR3 sequence (DNA): TGTGCCACCAGCAGAGGACTAGCCCTCACAGATACGCAGTATTTT. It translates to CATSRGLALTDTQYF.

The chain couples TRBV28 to TRBJ2-7; 7 bases line up with TRBD2. Germline CDR1 reads MDHEN; CDR2 reads SYDVKM. V dropped 6 bases and J dropped 5; count of bases not matched to a gene: 16. The CDR3 totals 16 residues. This chain's CDR3 is CASRAPSSGRGHEQYF. The DNA for the CDR3 is TGTGCCAGCAGAGCTCCTTCTAGCGGCAGAGGACACGAGCAGTACTTC.

The V gene is TRBV11-2, the J gene TRBJ2-7, with TRBD2 as a possible D gene (5 bases). Looked up from germline, CDR1 is SGHAT and CDR2 is FQNNGV. The CDR3 consists of 14 residues. Between the trimmed V and J ends, which lost 5 bases and 2 bases, there was a span of 13 bases. CDR3 DNA sequence: TGTGCCAGCAGCCCCCAAACGCGGGCCTACGAGCAGTACTTC. Translating gives CASSPQTRAYEQYF.

V and J are TRBV5-1 and TRBJ1-5; D perhaps matches TRBD1 (6 bases). The CDR3 runs 14 residues. Trimming stripped 4 bases from V and 4 bases from J, with 12 bases between. Germline-derived CDR1 and CDR2 are SGHRS and YFSETQ. For the CDR3, the DNA is TGCGCCAGCAGCATAGGACAGCCGAATCAGCCCCAGCATTTT. Translation: CASSIGQPNQPQHF.

J is TRBJ1-5 and V is TRBV5-8; 9 nucleotides align to TRBD1. Trimming removed 2 bases from V and 0 bases from J; junction bases left unmatched: 9. This CDR3 contains 18 residues. The germline gives CDR1 SGHTS, CDR2 YDEGEE. This CDR3 reads CASSLTGGSLYSNQPQHF. CDR3 in DNA: TGTGCCAGCAGCTTAACAGGGGGCAGCCTTTATAGCAATCAGCCCCAGCATTTT.

This chain connects TRBV28 to TRBJ1-1; no reliable D call. This CDR3 contains 13 residues. Germline V gene sequence: CDR1 MDHEN, CDR2 SYDVKM. V gave up 3 bases and J gave up 0 bases, with 5 bases separating them. CDR3 region: CASSFSVNTEAFF. The CDR3 coding sequence is TGTGCCAGCAGTTTCAGTGTGAACACTGAAGCTTTCTTT.

A few counts support this clone. The rearrangement uses TRBV7-9 and TRBJ2-7; maybe TRBD2 (6 bases). Germline V gene data show CDR1 as SEHNR and CDR2 as FQNEAQ (reference sequence). The length of the CDR3 is 15 residues. The V end lost 4 bases, the J end lost 2 bases, and 15 bases lay between the germline ends. CDR3: CASSSRRSGTYEQYF. The CDR3 coding sequence is TGTGCCAGCAGCTCCCGCCGTAGCGGAACCTACGAGCAGTACTTC.

This clone was found once. CDR3 bases: TGTGCCAGCAGCCGGGGACAGGGGTCGACTGAAGCTTTCTTT. This gives the protein CASSRGQGSTEAFF. The chain joins TRBV6-5 to TRBJ1-1; 10 bases are a match to TRBD1. The germline V gene encodes CDR1 MNHEY and CDR2 SVGAGI. The trim removed 6 bases at V and 5 bases at J, leaving 6 bases unmatched. The CDR3 is made up of 14 amino acids.

CDR3 loop: CASSSTAADTGELFF. The CDR3 region has the DNA TGTGCCAGCAGTTCGACTGCGGCTGACACCGGGGAGCTGTTTTTT. This rearrangement joins TRBV28 to TRBJ2-2; D uncertain. The V end lost 4 bases, the J end lost 3 bases, and 12 bases lay between the germline ends. The germline V gene has CDR1 MDHEN and CDR2 SYDVKM. The CDR3 is 15 residues long.

The chain links TRBV5-1 to TRBJ2-5, with D perhaps TRBD1 (6 bases). The J call may be in error: the DNA end matches TRBJ2-7 better. This CDR3 has 19 amino acids. CDR1 and CDR2 from the germline V gene are SGHRS and YFSETQ. The CDR3 reads CASSLFPGVIQVGQYEQYF. CDR3 DNA: TGCGCCAGCAGCTTGTTTCCAGGGGTCATACAAGTGGGGCAATACGAGCAGTACTTC.